This is a list of T cell receptor beta chains from one sample in a study of radiation and T cells in renal cell carcinoma. Only in-frame clones appear in the TCRdb table, and some are missing; sequencing was by immunoSEQ multiplex PCR. The table records about 130,000 clones, about 88% of them present only once. This specimen was blood, taken from a patient whose treatment included radiotherapy and nephrectomy. The receptors come from a woman aged 45-65 years with renal cell carcinoma. CDR3s include the opening cysteine and the closing phenylalanine or tryptophan. D genes are given only for firm matches. Expanded clones are given a class, and other clones once, few, many or no size at all.

J: TRBJ1-1; V: TRBV6-1; D: TRBD1; size: NA; DNA: TGTGCCAGCAGTGCAGAAGGGACAGACACTGAAGCTTTCTTT; CDR3: CASSAEGTDTEAFF
J: TRBJ2-7; V: TRBV19; D: TRBD2; size: NA; DNA: TGTGCCAGCACCCCGGGACTAGCGGGCCCTCGGGACGAGCAGTACTTC; CDR3: CASTPGLAGPRDEQYF
J: TRBJ2-1; V: TRBV14; D: NA; size: NA; DNA: TGTGCCAGCAGCCAAGTTTTGGGATCTGAGCAGTTCTTC; CDR3: CASSQVLGSEQFF
J: TRBJ2-3; V: TRBV7-8; D: NA; size: NA; DNA: TGTGCCAGCAGCTCTAGGGTCTGGGGCACAGATACGCAGTATTTT; CDR3: CASSSRVWGTDTQYF
J: TRBJ1-1; V: TRBV5-8; D: NA; size: NA; DNA: TGTGCCAGCAGCTTGGCCGGTTTATTGACTGAAGCTTTCTTT; CDR3: CASSLAGLLTEAFF
J: TRBJ2-5; V: TRBV7-3; D: NA; size: NA; DNA: TGTGCCAGCAGCTCAGGGGCCCGAGGGACCCAGTACTTC; CDR3: CASSSGARGTQYF
J: TRBJ1-6; V: TRBV25-1; D: NA; size: NA; DNA: TGTGCCAGCAGTGAATCCCAGCAGGGAGGTTCACCCCTCCACTTT; CDR3: CASSESQQGGSPLHF
J: TRBJ2-1; V: TRBV5-1; D: NA; size: once; DNA: TGCGCCAGCAGCTTGAGAACAGCGTCAGGTGAGCAGTTCTTC; CDR3: CASSLRTASGEQFF
J: TRBJ1-2; V: TRBV18; D: NA; size: NA; DNA: TGTGCCAGCTCACTAACGGGCGTTGGCTATGGCTACACCTTC; CDR3: CASSLTGVGYGYTF
J: TRBJ1-5; V: TRBV7-3; D: NA; size: NA; DNA: TGTGCCAGCAGCTTATCGGACAATAGCAATCAGCCCCAGCATTTT; CDR3: CASSLSDNSNQPQHF
J: TRBJ2-5; V: TRBV30; D: TRBD2; size: NA; DNA: TGTGCCTGGAGTGTTGGGGGGGGTAAAGTGGAGACCCAGTACTTC; CDR3: CAWSVGGGKVETQYF
J: TRBJ2-1; V: TRBV2; D: NA; size: NA; DNA: TGTGCCAGACGGCCCCCCCAAGGGGTAGGACGGAATGAGCAGTTCTTC; CDR3: CARRPPQGVGRNEQFF
J: TRBJ2-1; V: TRBV5-1; D: TRBD2; size: NA; DNA: TGCGCCGGGACTAGGGACGGTAGCTCCTACAATGAGCAGTTCTTC; CDR3: CAGTRDGSSYNEQFF
J: TRBJ2-3; V: TRBV5-1; D: TRBD2; size: NA; DNA: TGCGCCAGCAGCCACGTCCCGGGACTAGCGGGGGGCCTCTCTAGCACAGATACGCAGTATTTT; CDR3: CASSHVPGLAGGLSSTDTQYF
J: TRBJ2-7; V: TRBV11-2; D: TRBD1; size: NA; DNA: TGTGCCAGCAGCCCATCGACAGGGGGCTACGAGCAGTACTTC; CDR3: CASSPSTGGYEQYF
J: TRBJ2-7; V: TRBV6-4; D: TRBD1; size: once; DNA: TGTGCCAGCAGTGGACAGGGTAGCTCCTACGAGCAGTACTTC; CDR3: CASSGQGSSYEQYF
J: TRBJ1-4; V: TRBV7-2; D: TRBD1; size: NA; DNA: TGTGCCAGCGGACAGGAAGGATGGAAACTGTTTTTT; CDR3: CASGQEGWKLFF
J: TRBJ2-7; V: TRBV7-9; D: NA; size: NA; DNA: TGTGCCAGCAGCCCCGTGGACATCCCCTACGAGCAGTACTTC; CDR3: CASSPVDIPYEQYF